This T cell receptor beta chain came from a study of blood T cell repertoires in COVID-19. Measured with immunoSEQ multiplex PCR; TCRdb has only the in-frame clones, and not every one. Counted here are roughly 400,000 clones, more than 85% occurring once; the ten biggest clones make up over 0.7%. The CDR3 loop spans 16 amino acids. The V gene end was trimmed by 0 bases and the J gene end by 0 bases; junction bases not matched to a gene: 1. The chain links TRBV23-1 to TRBJ2-2; 7 bases agree with TRBD1. TRBV23-1 is treated as an ORF (open reading frame) with a function not yet certain. This receptor was taken from a woman in her thirties or forties who had been exposed to COVID-19. The sequenced sample consisted of PBMCs or T cells enriched from blood (not recorded which). The CDR3, as DNA: TGCGCCAGCAGTCAATCCGGGACAGCGAACACCGGGGAGCTGTTTTTT. Translated: CASSQSGTANTGELFF.